These 19 T cell receptor beta chains originate from one sample sequenced in a study of blood T cell repertoires in COVID-19. The protocol was immunoSEQ multiplex PCR, while the TCRdb copy is restricted to in-frame clones and leaves out a portion. The sample lists roughly 260,000 clones, 85% to 90% occurring once. The sequencing input was peripheral blood. These receptors all come from a woman aged 40 to 50 with acute or convalescent COVID-19.

CDR3 region: CASSQDPGTGNLYGYTF. The CDR3 DNA is TGTGCCAGCAGCCAAGACCCCGGGACAGGGAATCTCTATGGCTACACCTTC. This chain joins TRBV14 and TRBJ1-2; 9 bases are a match to TRBD1. V lost 0 bases, J lost 4 bases, and 9 bases stayed unmatched. This CDR3 spans 17 amino acids. CDR1 is SGHDN, CDR2 FVKESK, per germline. The whole variable domain, remainder taken from reference TRBV14 and TRBJ1-2, is EAGVTQFPSHSVIEKGQTVTLRCDPISGHDNLYWYRRVMGKEIKFLLHFVKESKQDESGMPNNRFLAERTGGTYSTLKVQPAELEDSGVYFCASSQDPGTGNLYGYTFGSGTRLTVV.

This chain uses TRBV2 with TRBJ2-1, with 8 nucleotides matching TRBD2. The CDR3 runs to 14 residues. Losses at the gene ends were 4 bases for V and 6 bases for J; bases not matched to a gene: 5. Germline V gene data show CDR1 as SNHLY and CDR2 as FYNNEI. DNA for the CDR3: TGTGCCAGCAGTGCCTCGAGCGGGGGCAATGAGCAGTTCTTC. Translation gives CASSASSGGNEQFF.

The gene calls are TRBV7-9 and TRBJ2-7, with 11 bases matching TRBD1. CDR1 and CDR2 (germline): SEHNR, FQNEAQ (reference sequence). The CDR3 length is 15 residues. J was trimmed by 1 base and V by 5 bases; bases with no gene match: 4. The CDR3 coding sequence is TGTGCCAGCAGCCGGACAGGGGGCAGATCCTACGAGCAGTACGTC. It codes for CASSRTGGRSYEQYV.

The V and J genes are TRBV7-2 and TRBJ1-5, with D possibly matching TRBD1 (6 bases). The CDR3 consists of 15 residues. Looked up from germline, CDR1 is SGHTA and CDR2 is FQGNSA. Deletions cut 1 base from V and 6 bases from J, with 13 bases between. In DNA, the CDR3 is TGTGCCAGCAGCTTAGGGCAGGGGATTGGTCAGCCCCAGCATTTT. Encoded protein: CASSLGQGIGQPQHF. The complete variable domain, with remaining parts taken from reference TRBV7-2 and TRBJ1-5, reads GAGVSQSPSNKVTEKGKDVELRCDPISGHTALYWYRQSLGQGLEFLIYFQGNSAPDKSGLPSDRFSAERTGGSVSTLTIQRTQQEDSAVYLCASSLGQGIGQPQHFGDGTRLSIL.

This clone has a single count. CDR3 loop: CASSLVQDRPWENTIYF. The CDR3 DNA is TGTGCCAGCAGCCTGGTTCAGGACAGGCCTTGGGAAAACACCATATATTTT. The chain is built from TRBV3-1 (or the pseudogene TRBV3-2) and TRBJ1-3; TRBD1 agrees at 7 bases. The trim removed 4 bases at V and 6 bases at J, leaving 15 bases unmatched. In germline, CDR1 is LGHDT, CDR2 YNNKEL (reference sequence). The CDR3 spans 17 residues.

CDR3 DNA sequence: TGTGCCAGTAGTAACCGGGGGGGCCAGGATACGCAGTATTTT. The encoded protein is CASSNRGGQDTQYF. This sequence joins TRBV19 and TRBJ2-3, with 8 positions matching TRBD2. The germline CDR1 and CDR2 sequences are LNHDA and SQIVND (reference sequence). The J segment lost 6 bases and the V segment lost 4 bases, leaving 6 bases of the junction unmatched. The CDR3 is made up of 14 amino acids.

V gene TRBV5-1 combines with J gene TRBJ2-7, with TRBD1 identical over 8 bases. Germline V CDR1 and CDR2: SGHRS, YFSETQ. This CDR3 has 15 residues. The V gene end was trimmed by 4 bases and the J gene end by 7 bases; junction bases not matched to a gene: 13. CDR3 residues: CASSGDPGGAGEQYV. CDR3 nucleotide sequence: TGCGCCAGCAGCGGGGACCCAGGGGGCGCGGGGGAGCAGTACGTC.

This chain joins TRBV11-2 and TRBJ1-2; 9 bases match TRBD1. Germline V gives CDR1 SGHAT, CDR2 FQNNGV. After removal of 5 bases from V and 2 bases from J, the junction contained 6 bases not matched to a gene. The CDR3 extends over 15 amino acids. The CDR3 DNA follows: TGTGCCAGCAGCCACCTACAGGGGGCGAACTATGGCTACACCTTC. This sequence encodes CASSHLQGANYGYTF.

The rearrangement uses TRBV19 and TRBJ2-5; 9 nucleotides agree with TRBD2. Germline CDR1 LNHDA, CDR2 SQIVND (reference sequence). This CDR3 is built from 17 residues. Trimming took 1 base from V and 4 from J; bases not matched to a gene: 10. CDR3 DNA: TGTGCCAGTAGTATAGGAGGCGCGGGGGGGCGAGGAGAGACCCAGTACTTC. Protein product: CASSIGGAGGRGETQYF. The whole variable domain, remainder taken from reference TRBV19 and TRBJ2-5, is DGGITQSPKYLFRKEGQNVTLSCEQNLNHDAMYWYRQDPGQGLRLIYYSQIVNDFQKGDIAEGYSVSREKKESFPLTVTSAQKNPTAFYLCASSIGGAGGRGETQYFGPGTRLLVL.

The chain has TRBV9 and TRBJ1-4; TRBD1 matches at 8 bases. The CDR3 length is 15 residues. V shed 3 bases, J shed 5 bases, and the junction held 6 bases outside the gene matches. CDR1 is SGDLS and CDR2 is YYNGEE in the germline V gene. This CDR3 reads CASSARQGRNEKLFF. Here the CDR3 DNA reads TGTGCCAGCAGCGCCCGACAGGGGCGGAATGAAAAACTGTTTTTT.

V usage is TRBV6-1 and J usage is TRBJ1-1; D might be TRBD1 (6 bases). The CDR3 extends over 13 amino acids. Trimming pared 2 bases from V and 6 bases from J, leaving 10 bases between. The germline CDR1 and CDR2 sequences are MNHNS and SASEGT. The CDR3 nucleotides read TGTGCCAGCAGTGAACTACAGGGCTCTGAAGCTTTCTTT. As protein: CASSELQGSEAFF.

The rearrangement joins TRBV25-1 to TRBJ1-6; perhaps TRBD1 as D (5 bases). Per germline, CDR1 MGHDK and CDR2 SYGVNS. CDR3 length: 15 amino acids. The V end lost 0 bases, the J end lost 5 bases, and 8 bases lay between the germline ends. The CDR3 DNA follows: TGTGCCAGCAGTGAATACGGGGGTAATAATTCACCCCTCCACTTT. It encodes CASSEYGGNNSPLHF.

The V gene is TRBV5-4, the J gene TRBJ1-2; tentative D call: TRBD1 (5 bases). V was shortened by 1 base and J by 7 bases, with 11 bases between the two germline ends. Germline assignment: CDR1 SGHNT and CDR2 YYREEE (reference sequence). The CDR3 spans 13 residues. The CDR3 DNA sequence: TGTGCCAGCAGCTTGTCAGGGAACGGTGGCTACACCTTC. Protein: CASSLSGNGGYTF.

This clone was seen just once. The genes are TRBV19 and TRBJ2-3; possibly TRBD2 for D (5 bases). Trimming took 5 bases from V and 11 from J, leaving 14 bases between them. The germline CDR1 and CDR2 sequences are LNHDA and SQIVND (reference sequence). The CDR3 extends over 12 amino acids. This CDR3 reads CASSLVGDGQYF. The CDR3 bases are TGTGCCAGTAGTCTCGTCGGGGATGGGCAGTATTTT.

The rearrangement links TRBV18 to TRBJ1-3; 11 nucleotides align to TRBD1. The CDR3 is 16 amino acids. Germline V gene lookup returns CDR1 KGHSH and CDR2 LQKENI. V trimming: 5 bases; J trimming: 0 bases; junction bases outside the gene matches: 3. The CDR3: CASSFGTGGSGNTIYF. In DNA, the CDR3 is TGTGCCAGCTCATTCGGGACAGGGGGCTCTGGAAACACCATATATTTT.

The CDR3 bases are TGTGCCACCAGCAGAGTGGGGGCCACCTACAATGAGCAGTTCTTC. Its protein product is CATSRVGATYNEQFF. The chain combines TRBV15 with TRBJ2-1; maybe TRBD1 (6 bases). Germline CDR1 LNHNV, CDR2 YYDKDF (reference sequence). V was shortened by 1 base and J by 2 bases, with 9 bases between the two germline ends. The CDR3 contains 15 residues. Using reference TRBV15 and TRBJ2-1 for the parts outside the CDR3, the full variable domain is DAMVIQNPRYQVTQFGKPVTLSCSQTLNHNVMYWYQQKSSQAPKLLFHYYDKDFNNEADTPDNFQSRRPNTSFCFLDIRSPGLGDTAMYLCATSRVGATYNEQFFGPGTRLTVL.

This clone is a singleton in its sample. This sequence joins TRBV29-1 and TRBJ1-1, with D maybe TRBD1 (6 bases). The CDR3 spans 15 residues. V lost 1 base and J 7 bases, leaving 19 bases between the germline ends. CDR1 and CDR2 from the germline V gene are SQVTM and ANQGSEA. For the CDR3, the DNA is TGCAGCGTTGAAGGTCGAGCAGGGGCGCTTAATGAAGCTTTCTTT. Translating it yields CSVEGRAGALNEAFF.

The CDR3 region has the DNA TGTGCTAGTGGTCAGCCCGGGACAGCGACAGATACGCAGTATTTT. This gives the protein CASGQPGTATDTQYF. The chain is built from TRBV12-5 and TRBJ2-3; the match to TRBD1 covers 7 bases. This CDR3 region has 15 residues. The junction had 8 bases not matched to a gene; V was cut back by 5 bases and J by 3 bases. Germline lookup yields CDR1 LGHNT and CDR2 FRNRAP.

The chain recombines TRBV5-1 with TRBJ1-6, with 9 positions matching TRBD1. The V gene's germline CDR1 is SGHRS and CDR2 YFSETQ. V was clipped by 4 bases and J by 5 bases; unmatched bases: 4. CDR3 size: 15 residues. The DNA for the CDR3 is TGCGCCAGCAGCACACAGGGGGCGCATAATTCACCCCTCCACTTT. It yields the protein CASSTQGAHNSPLHF.